This TCR beta chain was sequenced in a study of graft-versus-host responses after intestinal transplantation. Study details: Recipients obtained multivisceral, liver-intestinal, or isolated intestinal transplants. Recipients across the board were started on anti-thymocyte globulin induction, then kept on tacrolimus and steroids for about 3 years.

Tissue from the graft was processed to free its intraepithelial and lamina propria lymphocytes. Produced via immunoSEQ multiplex PCR; TCRdb's table is partial and in-frame only. The table has tens of thousands of clones, roughly 90% seen once. As regards this clone: Its antigen is undetermined.

Study-level findings and limits: GvH clones surfaced in recipient marrow, some emerging earlier in ileum or blood. There was an association between peak levels of circulating GvH clones and early post-transplant HvG declines.

Germline values: CDR1 MDHEN, CDR2 SYDVKM. The length of the CDR3 is 14 residues. Trimming took off 8 bases at V and 3 bases at J, with 17 bases between the two ends. This chain joins TRBV28 and TRBJ2-7; D tentatively reads TRBD1 or TRBD2 (5 bases each). The sample in question was ileum tissue, obtained more than 350 days after transplant. The sequence was obtained from a human patient who received an intestinal transplant, so some T cells may come from the graft donor. The CDR3 bases are TGTGCCAGCCGACCCCAGGGACCTCGCTACGAGCAGTACTTC. This codes for CASRPQGPRYEQYF. Drawing the rest from reference TRBV28 and TRBJ2-7, the complete variable domain is DVKVTQSSRYLVKRTGEKVFLECVQDMDHENMFWYRQDPGLGLRLIYFSYDVKMKEKGDIPEGYSVSREKKERFSLILESASTNQTSMYLCASRPQGPRYEQYFGPGTRLTVT.